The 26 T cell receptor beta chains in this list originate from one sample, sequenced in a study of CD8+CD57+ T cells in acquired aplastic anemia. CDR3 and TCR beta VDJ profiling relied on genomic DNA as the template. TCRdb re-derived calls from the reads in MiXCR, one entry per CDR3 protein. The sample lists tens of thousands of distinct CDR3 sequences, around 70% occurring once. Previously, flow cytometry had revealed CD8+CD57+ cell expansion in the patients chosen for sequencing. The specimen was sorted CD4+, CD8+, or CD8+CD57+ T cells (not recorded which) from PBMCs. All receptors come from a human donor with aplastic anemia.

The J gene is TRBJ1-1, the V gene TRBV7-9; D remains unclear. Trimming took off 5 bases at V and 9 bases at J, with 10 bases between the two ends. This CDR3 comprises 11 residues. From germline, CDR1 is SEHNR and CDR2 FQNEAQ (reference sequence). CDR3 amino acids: CASSPRVQAFF. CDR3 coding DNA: TGTGCCAGCAGCCCAAGGGTACAAGCTTTCTTT.

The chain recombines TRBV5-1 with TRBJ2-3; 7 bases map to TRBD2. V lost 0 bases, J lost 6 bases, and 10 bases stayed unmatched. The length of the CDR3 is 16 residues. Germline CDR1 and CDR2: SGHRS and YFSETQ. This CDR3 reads CASSLAGGSWADTQYF. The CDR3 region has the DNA TGCGCCAGCAGCTTGGCCGGCGGGAGTTGGGCGGATACGCAGTATTTT.

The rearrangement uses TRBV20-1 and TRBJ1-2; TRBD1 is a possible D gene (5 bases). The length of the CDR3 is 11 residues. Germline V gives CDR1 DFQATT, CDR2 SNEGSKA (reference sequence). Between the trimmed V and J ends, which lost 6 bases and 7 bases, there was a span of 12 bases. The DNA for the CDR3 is TGCAGTGCAGACGGTCAGGGTGGCTACACCTTC. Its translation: CSADGQGGYTF.

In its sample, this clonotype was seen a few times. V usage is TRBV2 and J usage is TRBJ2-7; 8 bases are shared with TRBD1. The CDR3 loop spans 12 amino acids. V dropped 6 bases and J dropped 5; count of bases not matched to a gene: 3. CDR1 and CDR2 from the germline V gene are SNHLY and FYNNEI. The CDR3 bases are TGTGCCAGCAGCGACAGGGGCCACGAGCAGTACTTC. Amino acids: CASSDRGHEQYF.

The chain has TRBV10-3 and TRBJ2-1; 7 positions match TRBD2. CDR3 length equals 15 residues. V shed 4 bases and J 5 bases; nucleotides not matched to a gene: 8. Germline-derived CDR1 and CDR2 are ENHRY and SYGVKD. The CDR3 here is CAISGRAGVNNEQFF. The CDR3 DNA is TGTGCCATCAGTGGGCGGGCGGGAGTGAACAATGAGCAGTTCTTC.

In DNA form, the CDR3 reads TGCAGTGCTAGAGATCCCAGGGGTTCTAACTATGGCTACACCTTC. This translates into CSARDPRGSNYGYTF. The chain has TRBV20-1 and TRBJ1-2, with D possibly being TRBD1 (6 bases). Germline V CDR1 and CDR2: DFQATT, SNEGSKA (reference sequence). V was trimmed by 0 bases and J by 0 bases, leaving 11 bases between them. The CDR3 contains 15 residues.

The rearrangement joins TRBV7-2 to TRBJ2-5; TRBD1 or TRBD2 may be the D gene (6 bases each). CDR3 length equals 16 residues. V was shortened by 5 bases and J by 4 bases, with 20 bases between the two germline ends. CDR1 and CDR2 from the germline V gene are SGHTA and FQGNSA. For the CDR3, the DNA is TGTGCCAGCAGCGCCCGGGGGCTAGCAGGAGGAGAGACCCAGTACTTC. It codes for CASSARGLAGGETQYF.

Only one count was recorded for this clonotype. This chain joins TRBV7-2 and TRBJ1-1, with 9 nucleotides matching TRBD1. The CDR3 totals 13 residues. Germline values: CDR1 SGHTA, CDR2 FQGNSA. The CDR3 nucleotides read TGTGGGGCCGACAGGGGGATGAACACTGAAGCTTTCTTT. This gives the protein CGADRGMNTEAFF.

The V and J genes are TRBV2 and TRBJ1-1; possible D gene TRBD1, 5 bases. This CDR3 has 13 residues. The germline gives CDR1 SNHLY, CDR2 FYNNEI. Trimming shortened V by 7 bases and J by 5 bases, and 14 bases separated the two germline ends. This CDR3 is CASTREAWTEAFF. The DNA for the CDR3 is TGTGCCAGCACCAGGGAGGCATGGACTGAAGCTTTCTTT.

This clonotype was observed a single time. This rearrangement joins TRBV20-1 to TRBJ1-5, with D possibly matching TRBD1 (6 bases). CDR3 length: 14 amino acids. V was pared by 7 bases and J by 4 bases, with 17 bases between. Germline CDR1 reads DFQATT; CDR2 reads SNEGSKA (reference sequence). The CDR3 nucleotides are TGCAGTGTACCCGAGGGGGTGAATAATCAGCCCCAGCATTTT. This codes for CSVPEGVNNQPQHF.

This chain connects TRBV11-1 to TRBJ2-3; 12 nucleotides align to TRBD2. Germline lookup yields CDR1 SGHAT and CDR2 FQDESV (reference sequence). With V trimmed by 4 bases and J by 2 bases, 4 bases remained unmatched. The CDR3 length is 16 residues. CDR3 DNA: TGTGCCAGCAGCTGGAGACTAGCGGGAGACACAGATACGCAGTATTTT. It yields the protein CASSWRLAGDTDTQYF.

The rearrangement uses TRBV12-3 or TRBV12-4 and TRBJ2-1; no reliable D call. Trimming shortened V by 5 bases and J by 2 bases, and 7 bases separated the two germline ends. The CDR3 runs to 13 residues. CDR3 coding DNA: TGTGCCAGCAGTCCACCAACCTACAATGAGCAGTTCTTC. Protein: CASSPPTYNEQFF.

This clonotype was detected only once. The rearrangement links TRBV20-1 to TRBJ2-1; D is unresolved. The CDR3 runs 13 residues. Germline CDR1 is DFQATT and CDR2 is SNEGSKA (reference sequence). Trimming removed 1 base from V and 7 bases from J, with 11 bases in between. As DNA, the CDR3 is TGCAGTGCTAGAGGTCGGTGGGGTAATGAGCAGTTCTTC. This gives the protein CSARGRWGNEQFF.

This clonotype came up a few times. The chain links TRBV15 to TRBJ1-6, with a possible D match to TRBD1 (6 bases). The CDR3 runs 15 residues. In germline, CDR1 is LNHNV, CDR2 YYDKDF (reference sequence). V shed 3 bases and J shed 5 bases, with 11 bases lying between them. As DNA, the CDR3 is TGTGCCACCAGCAGCAGAGGGGGGGATAATTCACCCCTCCACTTT. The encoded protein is CATSSRGGDNSPLHF. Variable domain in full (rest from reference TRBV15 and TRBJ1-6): DAMVIQNPRYQVTQFGKPVTLSCSQTLNHNVMYWYQQKSSQAPKLLFHYYDKDFNNEADTPDNFQSRRPNTSFCFLDIRSPGLGDTAMYLCATSSRGGDNSPLHFGNGTRLTVT.

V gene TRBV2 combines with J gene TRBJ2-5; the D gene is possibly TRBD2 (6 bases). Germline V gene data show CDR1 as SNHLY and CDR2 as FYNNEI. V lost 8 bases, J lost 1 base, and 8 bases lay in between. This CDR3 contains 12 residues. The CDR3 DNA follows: TGTGCCAGCCGGCGGGGCCAAGAGACCCAGTACTTC. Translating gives CASRRGQETQYF.

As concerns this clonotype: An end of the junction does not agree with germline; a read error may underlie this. CDR3 loop: CASSDATSYGADTQYF. DNA for the CDR3: TGTGCCTCCAGTGACGCGACTAGCTATGGAGCGGATACGCAGTATTTT. J is TRBJ2-3 and V is TRBV24-1, with 7 nucleotides matching TRBD2. This CDR3 has 16 amino acids. Germline CDR1 KGHDR, CDR2 SFDVKD.

CDR3 amino acids: CASSPGGERETQYF. The CDR3 region has the DNA TGTGCCAGCAGTCCCGGGGGGGAGCGAGAGACCCAGTACTTC. The chain has TRBV12-3 or TRBV12-4 and TRBJ2-7, with 8 positions matching TRBD2. The J call is doubtful: the DNA matches TRBJ2-5 better. CDR3 size: 14 residues.

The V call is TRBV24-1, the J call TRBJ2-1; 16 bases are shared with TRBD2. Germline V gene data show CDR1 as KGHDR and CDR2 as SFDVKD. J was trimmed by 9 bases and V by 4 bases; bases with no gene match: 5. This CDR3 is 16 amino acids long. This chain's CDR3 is CATSDWGLAGGGEQFF. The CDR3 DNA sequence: TGTGCCACCAGTGACTGGGGACTAGCGGGAGGGGGTGAGCAGTTCTTC.

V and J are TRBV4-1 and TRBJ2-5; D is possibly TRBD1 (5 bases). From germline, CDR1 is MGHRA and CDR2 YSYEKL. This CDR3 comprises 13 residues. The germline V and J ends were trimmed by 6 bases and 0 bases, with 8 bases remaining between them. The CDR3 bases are TGCGCCAGCAGGGAGACAGACCAAGAGACCCAGTACTTC. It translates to CASRETDQETQYF.

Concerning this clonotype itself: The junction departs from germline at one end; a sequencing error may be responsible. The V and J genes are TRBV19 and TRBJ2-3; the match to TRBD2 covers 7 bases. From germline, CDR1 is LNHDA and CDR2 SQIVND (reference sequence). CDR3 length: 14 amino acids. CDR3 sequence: CASSPPTSRDTQYF. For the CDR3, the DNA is TGTGCCAGTAGTCCTCCGACTAGCAGAGATACGCAGTATTTT.

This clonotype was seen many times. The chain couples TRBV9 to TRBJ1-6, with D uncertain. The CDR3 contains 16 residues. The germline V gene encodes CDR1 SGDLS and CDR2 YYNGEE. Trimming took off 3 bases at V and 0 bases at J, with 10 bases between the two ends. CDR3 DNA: TGTGCCAGCAGCGAGTACCAAAGCTCCTATAATTCACCCCTCCACTTT. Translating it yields CASSEYQSSYNSPLHF.

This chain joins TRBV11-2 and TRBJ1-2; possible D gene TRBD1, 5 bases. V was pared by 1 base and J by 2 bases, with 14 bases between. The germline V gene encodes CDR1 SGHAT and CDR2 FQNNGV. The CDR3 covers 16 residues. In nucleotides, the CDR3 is TGTGCCAGCAGCTTAGGCCCGGGACGGGAAAACTATGGCTACACCTTC. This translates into CASSLGPGRENYGYTF.

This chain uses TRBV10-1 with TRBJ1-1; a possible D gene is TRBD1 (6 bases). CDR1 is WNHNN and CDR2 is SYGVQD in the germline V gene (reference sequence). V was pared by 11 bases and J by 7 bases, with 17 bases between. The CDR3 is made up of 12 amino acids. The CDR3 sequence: CAGERGLGEAFF. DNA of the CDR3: TGCGCCGGGGAGCGGGGGCTCGGTGAAGCTTTCTTT.

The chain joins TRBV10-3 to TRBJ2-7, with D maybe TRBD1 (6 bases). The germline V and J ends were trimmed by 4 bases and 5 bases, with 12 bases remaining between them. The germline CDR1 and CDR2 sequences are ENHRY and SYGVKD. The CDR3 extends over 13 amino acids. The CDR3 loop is CAISGGLQDEQYF. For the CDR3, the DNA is TGTGCCATCAGTGGGGGGCTTCAGGACGAGCAGTACTTC.

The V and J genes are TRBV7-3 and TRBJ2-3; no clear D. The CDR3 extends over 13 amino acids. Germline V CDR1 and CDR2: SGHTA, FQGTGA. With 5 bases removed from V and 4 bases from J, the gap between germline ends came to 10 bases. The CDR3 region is CASSAVVPDTQYF. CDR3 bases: TGTGCCAGCAGCGCGGTAGTCCCAGATACGCAGTATTTT.

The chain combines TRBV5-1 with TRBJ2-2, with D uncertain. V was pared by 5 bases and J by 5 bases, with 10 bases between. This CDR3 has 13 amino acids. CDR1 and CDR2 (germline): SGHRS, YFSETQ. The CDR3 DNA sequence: TGCGCCAGCAGTGGTGTAGGGACCGGGGAGCTGTTTTTT. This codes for CASSGVGTGELFF.